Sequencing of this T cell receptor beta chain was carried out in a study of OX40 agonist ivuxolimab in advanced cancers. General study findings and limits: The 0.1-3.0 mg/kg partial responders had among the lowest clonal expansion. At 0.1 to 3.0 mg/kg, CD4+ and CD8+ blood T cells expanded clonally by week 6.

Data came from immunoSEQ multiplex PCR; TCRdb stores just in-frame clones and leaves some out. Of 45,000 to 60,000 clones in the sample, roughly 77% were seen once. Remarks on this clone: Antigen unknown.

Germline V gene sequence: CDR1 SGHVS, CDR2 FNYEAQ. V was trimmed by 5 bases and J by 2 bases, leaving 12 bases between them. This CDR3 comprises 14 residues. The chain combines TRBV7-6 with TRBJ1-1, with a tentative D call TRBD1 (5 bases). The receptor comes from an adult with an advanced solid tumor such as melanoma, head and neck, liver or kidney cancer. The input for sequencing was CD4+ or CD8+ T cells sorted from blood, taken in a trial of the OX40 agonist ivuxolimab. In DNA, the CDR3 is TGTGCCAGCAGCCCCCGACAGAAAAACACTGAAGCTTTCTTT. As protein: CASSPRQKNTEAFF.